This T cell receptor beta chain stems from a study of blood T cells in healthy people across ages. This clonotype was picked up a small number of times. Its antigen is still unknown. CDR1 and CDR2 from the germline V gene are DFQATT and SNEGSKA (reference sequence). The length of the CDR3 is 13 residues. V lost 6 bases and J 3 bases, leaving 15 bases between the germline ends. Alongside a J-beta primer mix, a sample-barcoded 5' primer served in a second PCR lasting about 7 to 12 cycles. TCRdb called the 5' RACE reads again in MiXCR, with one record for every CDR3 protein. The sample contains about 640,000 distinct CDR3 sequences, roughly 58% of which appear only once. Regarding the study as a whole: TCR beta diversity, measured per million T cells, fell in a roughly linear way with age. Samples with more naive T cells showed higher observed beta diversity.

Donors ranged from about 6 to 90 years old and were healthy Caucasians in Russia. The extraction recovered at least 5.5 micrograms of total RNA per sample. The rearrangement uses TRBV20-1 and TRBJ2-7; D may be TRBD2 (5 bases). Specimen: blood. The sequence was obtained from a man aged 55 to 69 in good health. The CDR3 nucleotides read TGCAGTGCGAACGTAGCGACGAACTACGAGCAGTACTTC. Protein sequence: CSANVATNYEQYF.